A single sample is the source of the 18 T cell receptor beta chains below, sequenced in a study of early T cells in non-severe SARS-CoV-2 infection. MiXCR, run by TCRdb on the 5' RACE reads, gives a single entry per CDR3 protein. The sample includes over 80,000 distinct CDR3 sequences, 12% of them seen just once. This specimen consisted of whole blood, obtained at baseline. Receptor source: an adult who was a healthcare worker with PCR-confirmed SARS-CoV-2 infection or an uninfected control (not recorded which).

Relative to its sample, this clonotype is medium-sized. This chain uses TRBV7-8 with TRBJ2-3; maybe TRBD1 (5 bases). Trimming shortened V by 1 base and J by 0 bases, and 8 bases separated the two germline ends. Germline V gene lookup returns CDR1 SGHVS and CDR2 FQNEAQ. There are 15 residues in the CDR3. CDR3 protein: CASSLEPGSTDTQYF. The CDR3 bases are TGTGCCAGCAGCTTAGAACCAGGGAGCACAGATACGCAGTATTTT.

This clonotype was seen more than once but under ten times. For the CDR3, the DNA is TGTGCCAGCAGCTTCGATGGAAGCTCCTACAATGAGCAGTTCTTC. This translates into CASSFDGSSYNEQFF. This chain joins TRBV5-4 and TRBJ2-1; D remains ambiguous. V was pared by 2 bases and J by 0 bases, with 9 bases between. The CDR3 consists of 15 residues. Germline CDR1 reads SGHNT; CDR2 reads YYREEE (reference sequence).

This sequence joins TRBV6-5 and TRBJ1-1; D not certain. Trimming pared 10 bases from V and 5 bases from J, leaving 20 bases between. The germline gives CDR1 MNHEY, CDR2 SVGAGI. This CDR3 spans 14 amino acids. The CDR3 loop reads CATSTYFEKTEAFF. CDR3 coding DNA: TGTGCCACCTCTACATACTTCGAGAAAACTGAAGCTTTCTTT.

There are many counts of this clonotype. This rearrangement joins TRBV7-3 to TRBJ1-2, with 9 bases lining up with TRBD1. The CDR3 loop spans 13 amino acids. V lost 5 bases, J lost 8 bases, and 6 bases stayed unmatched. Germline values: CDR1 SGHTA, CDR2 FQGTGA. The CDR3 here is CASSEQGARGYTF. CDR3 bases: TGTGCCAGCAGCGAACAGGGGGCGCGCGGCTACACCTTC.

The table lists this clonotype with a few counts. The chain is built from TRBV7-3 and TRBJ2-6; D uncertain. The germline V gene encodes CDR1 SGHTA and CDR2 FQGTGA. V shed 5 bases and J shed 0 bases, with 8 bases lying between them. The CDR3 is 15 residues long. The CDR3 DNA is TGTGCCAGCAGCCTTTACAGCTCTGGGGCCAACGTCCTGACTTTC. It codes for CASSLYSSGANVLTF.

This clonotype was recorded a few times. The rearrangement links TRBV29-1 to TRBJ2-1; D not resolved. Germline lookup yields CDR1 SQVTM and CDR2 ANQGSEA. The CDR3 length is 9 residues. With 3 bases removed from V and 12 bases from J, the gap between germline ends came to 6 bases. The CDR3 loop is CSVDEGQFF. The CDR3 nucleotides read TGCAGCGTTGATGAAGGGCAGTTCTTC.

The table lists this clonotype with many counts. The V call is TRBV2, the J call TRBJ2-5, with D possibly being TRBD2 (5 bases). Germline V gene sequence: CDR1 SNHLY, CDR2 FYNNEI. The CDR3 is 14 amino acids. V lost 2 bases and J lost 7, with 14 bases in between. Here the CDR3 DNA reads TGTGCCAGCAGTGAAACGGGAAGTGCTAGGACCCAGTACTTC. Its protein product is CASSETGSARTQYF.

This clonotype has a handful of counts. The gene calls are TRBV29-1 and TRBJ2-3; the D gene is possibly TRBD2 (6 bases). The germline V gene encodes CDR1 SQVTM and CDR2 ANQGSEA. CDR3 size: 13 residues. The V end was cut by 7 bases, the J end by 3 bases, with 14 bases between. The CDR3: CSGGTLRTDTQYF. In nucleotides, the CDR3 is TGCAGCGGCGGGACCCTGAGGACAGATACGCAGTATTTT.

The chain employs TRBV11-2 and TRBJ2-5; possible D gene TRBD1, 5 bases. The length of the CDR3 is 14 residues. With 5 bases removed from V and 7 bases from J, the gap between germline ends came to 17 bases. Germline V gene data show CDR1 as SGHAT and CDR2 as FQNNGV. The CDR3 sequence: CASSQGGSQGTQYF. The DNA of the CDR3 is TGTGCCAGCAGCCAAGGTGGATCTCAGGGGACCCAGTACTTC.

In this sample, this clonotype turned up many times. CDR3 sequence: CASGLAHSTDTQYF. The CDR3 region has the DNA TGTGCAAGTGGGTTAGCACATAGCACAGATACGCAGTATTTT. The V gene is TRBV7-9, the J gene TRBJ2-3, with D unclear. The germline V gene has CDR1 SEHNR and CDR2 FQNEAQ (reference sequence). CDR3 length: 14 amino acids.

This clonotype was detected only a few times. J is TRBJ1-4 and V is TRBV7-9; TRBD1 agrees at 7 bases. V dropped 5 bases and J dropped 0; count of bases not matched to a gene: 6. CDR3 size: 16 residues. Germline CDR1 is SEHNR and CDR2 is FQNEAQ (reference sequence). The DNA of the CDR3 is TGTGCCAGCAGCCATCAGGGGGATACAACTAATGAAAAACTGTTTTTT. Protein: CASSHQGDTTNEKLFF.

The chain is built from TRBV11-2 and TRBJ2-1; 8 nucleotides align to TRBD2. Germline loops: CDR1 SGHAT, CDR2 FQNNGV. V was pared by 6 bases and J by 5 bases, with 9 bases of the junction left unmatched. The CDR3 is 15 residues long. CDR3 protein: CASSFSGGPNNEQFF. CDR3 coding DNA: TGTGCCAGCAGTTTTTCGGGGGGGCCGAACAATGAGCAGTTCTTC.

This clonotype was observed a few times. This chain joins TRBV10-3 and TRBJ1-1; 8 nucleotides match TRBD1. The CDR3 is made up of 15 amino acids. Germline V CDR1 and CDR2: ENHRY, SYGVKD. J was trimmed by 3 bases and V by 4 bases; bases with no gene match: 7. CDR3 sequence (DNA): TGTGCCATCAGTGGGACAGGGACCAAGGACACTGAAGCTTTCTTT. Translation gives CAISGTGTKDTEAFF.

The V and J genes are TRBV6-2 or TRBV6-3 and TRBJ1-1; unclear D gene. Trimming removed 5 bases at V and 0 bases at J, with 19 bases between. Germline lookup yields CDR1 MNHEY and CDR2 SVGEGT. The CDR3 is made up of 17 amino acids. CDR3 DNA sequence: TGTGCCAGCAGTAAACGATCAGGTGTGCTTGTGAACACTGAAGCTTTCTTT. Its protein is CASSKRSGVLVNTEAFF.

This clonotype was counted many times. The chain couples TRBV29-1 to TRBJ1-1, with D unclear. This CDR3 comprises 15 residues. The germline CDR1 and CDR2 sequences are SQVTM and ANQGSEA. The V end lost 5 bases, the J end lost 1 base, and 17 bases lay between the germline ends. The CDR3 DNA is TGCAGCGTTACCAACGGGCGGCGGGCGAACACTGAAGCTTTCTTT. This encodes CSVTNGRRANTEAFF.

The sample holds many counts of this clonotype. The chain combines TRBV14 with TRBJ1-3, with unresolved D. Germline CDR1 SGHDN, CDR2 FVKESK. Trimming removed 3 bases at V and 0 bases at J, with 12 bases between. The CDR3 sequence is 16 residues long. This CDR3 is CASSQRLKDSGNTIYF. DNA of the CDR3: TGTGCCAGCAGCCAGCGTTTAAAAGACTCTGGAAACACCATATATTTT.

The CDR3 bases are TGTGCCAGCAGTACCTACCCCCAAGAGACCCAGTACTTC. Its protein is CASSTYPQETQYF. The chain links TRBV7-3 to TRBJ2-5; D uncertain. V dropped 6 bases and J dropped 1 base, with 9 bases sitting between them. The CDR3 spans 13 residues. Per the germline V gene, CDR1 is SGHTA and CDR2 is FQGTGA.

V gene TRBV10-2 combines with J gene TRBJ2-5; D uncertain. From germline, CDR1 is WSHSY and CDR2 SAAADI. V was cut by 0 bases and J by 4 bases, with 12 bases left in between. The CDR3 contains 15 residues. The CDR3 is CASSESLAVPETQYF. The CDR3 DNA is TGCGCCAGCAGTGAGTCCCTTGCAGTTCCAGAGACCCAGTACTTC.